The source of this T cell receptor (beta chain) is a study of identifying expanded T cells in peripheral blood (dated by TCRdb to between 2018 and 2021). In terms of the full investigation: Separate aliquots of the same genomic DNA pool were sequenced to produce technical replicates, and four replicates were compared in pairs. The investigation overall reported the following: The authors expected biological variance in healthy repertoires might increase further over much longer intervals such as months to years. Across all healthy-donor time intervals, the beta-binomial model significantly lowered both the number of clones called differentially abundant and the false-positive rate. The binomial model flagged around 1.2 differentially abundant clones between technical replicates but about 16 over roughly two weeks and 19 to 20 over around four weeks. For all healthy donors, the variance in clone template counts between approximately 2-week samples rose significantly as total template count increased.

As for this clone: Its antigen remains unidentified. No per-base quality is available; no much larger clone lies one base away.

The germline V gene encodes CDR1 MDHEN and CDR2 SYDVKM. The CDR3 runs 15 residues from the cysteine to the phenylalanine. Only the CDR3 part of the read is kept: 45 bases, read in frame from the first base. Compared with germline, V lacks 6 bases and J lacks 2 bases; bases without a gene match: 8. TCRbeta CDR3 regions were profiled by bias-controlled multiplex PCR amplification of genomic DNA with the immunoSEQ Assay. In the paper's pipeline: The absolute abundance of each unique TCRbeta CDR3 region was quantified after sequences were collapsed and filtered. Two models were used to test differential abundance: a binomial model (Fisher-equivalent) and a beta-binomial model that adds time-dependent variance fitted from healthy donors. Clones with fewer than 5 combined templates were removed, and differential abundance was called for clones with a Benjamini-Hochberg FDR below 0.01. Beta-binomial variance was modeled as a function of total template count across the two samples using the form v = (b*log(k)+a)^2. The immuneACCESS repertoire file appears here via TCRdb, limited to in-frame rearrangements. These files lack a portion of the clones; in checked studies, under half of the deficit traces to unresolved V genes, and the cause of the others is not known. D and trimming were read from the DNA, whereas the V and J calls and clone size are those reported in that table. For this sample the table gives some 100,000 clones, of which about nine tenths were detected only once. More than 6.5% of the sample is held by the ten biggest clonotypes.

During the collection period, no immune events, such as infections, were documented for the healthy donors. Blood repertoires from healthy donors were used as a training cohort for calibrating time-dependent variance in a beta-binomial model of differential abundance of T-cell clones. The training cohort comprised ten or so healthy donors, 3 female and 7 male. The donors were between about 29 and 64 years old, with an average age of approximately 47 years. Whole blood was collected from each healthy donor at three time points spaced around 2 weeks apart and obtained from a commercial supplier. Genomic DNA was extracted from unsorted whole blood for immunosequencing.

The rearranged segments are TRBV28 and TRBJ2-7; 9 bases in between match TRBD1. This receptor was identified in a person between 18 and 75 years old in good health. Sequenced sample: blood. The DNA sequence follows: TGTGCCAGCAGAGAGGGGACAGGGAGAACCTACGAGCAGTACTTC. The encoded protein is CASREGTGRTYEQYF.